These 5 T cell receptor beta chains were all obtained from the same sample, sequenced in a study of shared clonotypes between healthy human individuals. TCRdb keeps only in-frame clones here, not all; method: immunoSEQ multiplex PCR. The sample contains more than 2,000,000 clones, approximately 93% of which appear only once. Sequenced input: naive CD4+ T cells from PBMCs. Regarding subset: CD45RA+ positively selected. These receptors were obtained from a young man in good health. Some clones in this sample may be carry-over from other donors' samples.

The chain carries TRBV30 and TRBJ2-1, with D possibly TRBD2 on 5 matching bases. V was pared by 3 bases and J by 5 bases, with 11 bases between. The CDR3 has 13 amino acids. Germline CDR1 and CDR2: GTSNPN and SVGIG (reference sequence). CDR3 DNA sequence: TGTGCCTGGAGCCCCGGAGGCCACAATGAGCAGTTCTTC. This encodes CAWSPGGHNEQFF.

The rearrangement links TRBV5-1 to TRBJ2-1, with 8 bases identical to TRBD2. The CDR3 is 15 amino acids. The ends lost 2 bases at V and 6 bases at J; junction bases unmatched: 7. The germline V gene encodes CDR1 SGHRS and CDR2 YFSETQ. The CDR3 region is CASSFFEREFNEQFF. As DNA, the CDR3 is TGCGCCAGCAGCTTCTTCGAGCGGGAGTTCAATGAGCAGTTCTTC.

V gene TRBV9 combines with J gene TRBJ2-3, with 11 nucleotides matching TRBD2. CDR3 length: 16 residues. The germline V gene has CDR1 SGDLS and CDR2 YYNGEE. The V gene end was trimmed by 1 base and the J gene end by 4 bases; junction bases not matched to a gene: 5. The CDR3 is CASSVPTSGVADTQYF. The CDR3, as DNA: TGTGCCAGCAGCGTACCGACTAGCGGGGTGGCAGATACGCAGTATTTT. Combining the CDR3 with reference TRBV9 and TRBJ2-3 gives the whole variable domain DSGVTQTPKHLITATGQRVTLRCSPRSGDLSVYWYQQSLDQGLQFLIQYYNGEERAKGNILERFSAQQFPDLHSELNLSSLELGDSALYFCASSVPTSGVADTQYFGPGTRLTVL.

This chain joins TRBV28 and TRBJ1-5; D not certain. There are 13 residues in the CDR3. Deletions cut 5 bases from V and 0 bases from J, with 5 bases between. Germline V gene data show CDR1 as MDHEN and CDR2 as SYDVKM. CDR3 in DNA: TGTGCCAGCAGTGCGGCTAGCAATCAGCCCCAGCATTTT. It translates to CASSAASNQPQHF.

As for this clone: Other nucleotide sequences in the sample specify the same CDR3. CDR3 bases: TGTGCCAGCAGCCCGGGATCAGATACGCAGTATTTT. Encoded protein: CASSPGSDTQYF. The chain combines TRBV6-6 with TRBJ2-3; D is perhaps TRBD2 (5 bases). The CDR3 is made up of 12 amino acids. Germline V gene data show CDR1 as MNHNY and CDR2 as SVGAGI (reference sequence). V was pared by 6 bases and J by 4 bases, with 8 bases between.